The clone carrying this TCR beta chain appeared a few times. Its antigen is currently unknown. The CDR3 runs 11 residues. The V end was cut by 1 base, the J end by 15 bases, with 10 bases between. Germline V gene data show CDR1 as SNHLY and CDR2 as FYNNEI. Patients were excluded for uncontrolled infection, other autoimmune disease, pregnancy or lactation. This specimen comes from a study of T cells in Graves' hyperthyroidism and ophthalmopathy. TCR beta CDR3 regions were amplified from RNA transcripts. The HTBI primer set served for first-round RT-PCR of the TCR CDR3. MiXCR was run by TCRdb on the multiplex PCR reads, yielding one entry per CDR3 protein. The sample shows about 500,000 distinct CDR3 sequences, 16% of them seen only once. Regarding the study as a whole: Ophthalmopathy, as predicted by the model, came a median around 6.7 months after the prediction. Blood samples included most of the expanded thyroid clonotypes exceeding 0.001. Ophthalmopathy and stable hyperthyroidism were separated by a 13 V-J model.

Sequencing input: blood. The rearrangement joins TRBV2 to TRBJ2-1; D is possibly TRBD1 (6 bases). This TCR derives from a woman in her late teens or twenties with Graves' hyperthyroidism. The CDR3 sequence is CASSEDRDGFF. The CDR3 region has the DNA TGTGCCAGCAGTGAAGACAGGGATGGGTTCTTC.